This TCR beta chain was retrieved from a study of regulatory T cells in long-lasting Graves disease. This clonotype was recorded at least ten times. The target antigen is unknown. Overall study results and limits: Exclusively peripheral blood, rather than thyroid tissue, was studied.

CDR3-region Arm-PCR and iRepertoire HTBI primers produced the TCR beta libraries. In TCRdb, the multiplex PCR reads were re-called with MiXCR into one record per CDR3 protein. The sample carries about 440,000 distinct CDR3 sequences, about 15% recorded once. Time point described: newly diagnosed GD, antithyroid drugs for less than 3 months. PBMC-extracted RNA yielded the TCR library. Patient provenance is recorded as an endocrinology department in Xi'an, China. The germline V gene encodes CDR1 DFQATT and CDR2 SNEGSKA (reference sequence). V dropped 0 bases and J dropped 9 bases, with 15 bases sitting between them. This CDR3 region has 15 residues. This sample was also put to use in a study of T cells in Graves' hyperthyroidism and ophthalmopathy.

V gene TRBV20-1 combines with J gene TRBJ1-6; perhaps TRBD1 as D (6 bases). The input for sequencing was peripheral blood mononuclear cells (PBMCs), taken at new diagnosis, from a patient treated with antithyroid drugs. The receptor was derived from a woman younger than 35 with Graves disease. For the CDR3, the DNA is TGCAGTGCTAGAGAACCGACAGGTTTGAGTTCACCCCTCCACTTT. Its translation is CSAREPTGLSSPLHF.